Following are 9 T cell receptor beta chains from one sample sequenced in a study of blood T cell repertoires in COVID-19. The repertoire was sequenced with immunoSEQ multiplex PCR; TCRdb's copy has only in-frame clones and lacks some. The data contain around 200,000 clones, roughly 80% of them seen just once; the ten biggest clones take up 4% to 5.5%. The sample taken for sequencing was peripheral blood. Source of these receptors: a human donor in a cohort sampled during active COVID-19.

This clone occurred once. The gene calls are TRBV14 and TRBJ2-1; 7 bases map to TRBD1. The CDR3 runs to 17 residues. V lost 6 bases, J lost 0 bases, and 11 bases stayed unmatched. Per germline, CDR1 SGHDN and CDR2 FVKESK. CDR3 sequence reads: CASSRTTGLSSYNEQFF. The DNA for the CDR3 is TGTGCCAGCAGTCGAACGACAGGGCTGAGCTCCTACAATGAGCAGTTCTTC.

This clone was found once. The genes are TRBV15 and TRBJ2-3; tentative D call: TRBD2 (5 bases). Trimming took 1 base from V and 5 from J, leaving 7 bases between them. The CDR3 consists of 13 residues. CDR1 is LNHNV, CDR2 YYDKDF, per germline (reference sequence). In DNA form, the CDR3 reads TGTGCCACCAGCAGAGGACGGGGAGATACGCAGTATTTT. It encodes CATSRGRGDTQYF.

The rearrangement links TRBV28 to TRBJ1-5; possibly TRBD1 for D (5 bases). The CDR3 loop spans 12 amino acids. Trimming stripped 4 bases from V and 5 bases from J, with 6 bases between. CDR1 MDHEN and CDR2 SYDVKM come from the germline V gene. The CDR3: CASSWGDQPQHF. The CDR3 nucleotides read TGTGCCAGCAGTTGGGGGGATCAGCCCCAGCATTTT. The full variable domain, its missing parts supplied by reference TRBV28 and TRBJ1-5, is DVKVTQSSRYLVKRTGEKVFLECVQDMDHENMFWYRQDPGLGLRLIYFSYDVKMKEKGDIPEGYSVSREKKERFSLILESASTNQTSMYLCASSWGDQPQHFGDGTRLSIL.

On this clone itself: Compared with germline, one end of the junction differs, possibly owing to a read error. The genes are TRBV18 and TRBJ1-5, with D possibly TRBD1 on 6 matching bases. Per germline, CDR1 KGHSH and CDR2 LQKENI. This CDR3 region has 14 residues. The CDR3 here is CASSPSDSKQPQHF. The CDR3 DNA reads TGTGCCAGCTCACCGTCGGACAGCAAGCAGCCCCAGCATTTT.

The chain couples TRBV11-2 to TRBJ2-1; 8 nucleotides agree with TRBD2. The germline CDR1 and CDR2 sequences are SGHAT and FQNNGV. The CDR3 loop spans 18 amino acids. The ends lost 1 base at V and 2 bases at J; junction bases unmatched: 10. The CDR3 reads CASSLGTAGGPAYNEQFF. The CDR3 region has the DNA TGTGCCAGCAGCTTAGGGACGGCGGGAGGCCCCGCCTACAATGAGCAGTTCTTC.

The chain is built from TRBV10-2 and TRBJ1-2; possibly TRBD1 for D (6 bases). The V gene lost 0 bases and the J gene lost 6 bases, with 29 bases spanning the gap. Germline V gene lookup returns CDR1 WSHSY and CDR2 SAAADI. CDR3 length: 20 amino acids. The CDR3 sequence: CASSESSTGIYHKHTHGYTF. The CDR3 bases are TGCGCCAGCAGTGAGTCGTCGACAGGCATTTATCACAAACATACCCATGGCTACACCTTC.

The chain is built from TRBV2 and TRBJ1-6; 8 nucleotides line up with TRBD1. This CDR3 region has 14 residues. V was pared by 7 bases and J by 7 bases, with 6 bases of the junction left unmatched. Germline CDR1 and CDR2: SNHLY and FYNNEI. The CDR3: CASKGQALNSPLHF. The CDR3 bases are TGTGCCAGCAAGGGACAGGCCCTAAATTCACCCCTCCACTTT.

This clone came up a few times. The chain combines TRBV19 with TRBJ2-1, with D possibly being TRBD1 (6 bases). The CDR3 has 12 residues. Looked up from germline, CDR1 is LNHDA and CDR2 is SQIVND (reference sequence). Trimming stripped 5 bases from V and 14 bases from J, with 16 bases between. The CDR3 region is CASSGGQRVEFF. In DNA, the CDR3 is TGTGCCAGTAGTGGCGGACAGCGAGTCGAGTTCTTC. Drawing the rest from reference TRBV19 and TRBJ2-1, the complete variable domain is DGGITQSPKYLFRKEGQNVTLSCEQNLNHDAMYWYRQDPGQGLRLIYYSQIVNDFQKGDIAEGYSVSREKKESFPLTVTSAQKNPTAFYLCASSGGQRVEFFGPGTRLTVL.

The chain joins TRBV18 to TRBJ2-5; a possible D gene is TRBD2 (6 bases). The length of the CDR3 is 15 residues. V lost 6 bases and J lost 1, with 15 bases in between. Germline values: CDR1 KGHSH, CDR2 LQKENI. Written as DNA, the CDR3 is TGTGCCAGCTCCCCTAAGGAGGGCCGCCAAGAGACCCAGTACTTC. Translation: CASSPKEGRQETQYF.